Listed below are T cell receptor beta chains from one sample, sequenced in a study of PD-1 blockade in classical Hodgkin lymphoma. Profiling relied on immunoSEQ multiplex PCR, and the TCRdb table lists in-frame clones only, not all of them. The table lists fewer than 15,000 clones, around nine tenths of them singletons. Sequencing was performed on peripheral blood mononuclear cells (PBMCs), taken at baseline. These receptors came from a human donor with classical Hodgkin lymphoma. The CDR3 runs from the conserved cysteine through the conserved F or W. A D gene is named only where the DNA matches it firmly. Clone size is stated in some rows and not others, as once, few, many or a class when expanded.

V: TRBV5-1; J: TRBJ2-7; size: once; D: .; DNA: TGCGCCAGCAGCCCGACGGGCTACGAGCAGTACTTC; CDR3: CASSPTGYEQYF
V: TRBV2; J: TRBJ2-5; size: .; D: TRBD1; DNA: TGTGCCAGCAGGAGGGGGCGGGAAGAGACCCAGTACTTC; CDR3: CASRRGREETQYF
V: TRBV10-3; J: TRBJ2-2; size: .; D: .; DNA: TGTGCCAGCCTCTCCTTAACGAACACCGGGGAGCTGTTTTTT; CDR3: CASLSLTNTGELFF
V: TRBV5-1; J: TRBJ1-3; size: .; D: .; DNA: TGCGCCAGCAGCCTAAAAGGGCCCTTCTCTGGAAACACCATATATTTT; CDR3: CASSLKGPFSGNTIYF
V: TRBV29-1; J: TRBJ2-7; size: .; D: .; DNA: TGCAGCGTTGAAACCCCCGACTACGAGCAGTACTTC; CDR3: CSVETPDYEQYF
V: TRBV19; J: TRBJ1-6; size: .; D: .; DNA: TGTGCCAGTAGGGGGGGACTGGATAATTCACCCCTCCACTTT; CDR3: CASRGGLDNSPLHF
V: TRBV6-5; J: TRBJ1-3; size: .; D: .; DNA: TGTGCCAGCAGTTACTCGCCGGTTAGCTCTGGAAACACCATATATTTT; CDR3: CASSYSPVSSGNTIYF
V: TRBV9; J: TRBJ1-2; size: .; D: .; DNA: TGTGCCAGCAGCGTAGGCTGGAGTGGAGTTGGCTACACCTTC; CDR3: CASSVGWSGVGYTF
V: TRBV30; J: TRBJ1-6; size: .; D: TRBD1; DNA: TGTGCCTCCGGGACAGGGTTTGCACCCCTCCACTTT; CDR3: CASGTGFAPLHF
V: TRBV6-8; J: TRBJ2-1; size: few; D: TRBD2; DNA: TGTGCCAGCACCGAACGGGGACTAACCTACAATGAGCAGTTCTTC; CDR3: CASTERGLTYNEQFF
V: TRBV2; J: TRBJ2-7; size: .; D: .; DNA: TGTGCCAGCAAACGGGCCTACGTCGAGCAGTACTTC; CDR3: CASKRAYVEQYF
V: TRBV5-1; J: TRBJ1-2; size: once; D: TRBD1; DNA: TGCGCCAGCAGCTTGGGACAGGGTGACTATGGCTACACCTTC; CDR3: CASSLGQGDYGYTF
V: TRBV6-5; J: TRBJ2-7; size: .; D: .; DNA: TGTGCCAGCCTAGACTTCCGGGACCGAACCTACGAGCAGTACTTC; CDR3: CASLDFRDRTYEQYF
V: TRBV11-3; J: TRBJ2-1; size: .; D: TRBD2; DNA: TGTGCCAGCAGGGGGGGGACTTCTGAGCAGTTCTTC; CDR3: CASRGGTSEQFF
V: TRBV27; J: TRBJ2-1; size: once; D: .; DNA: TGTGCCAGCAGTCCTCAGGGGACCAGGGTCTACAATGAGCAGTTCTTC; CDR3: CASSPQGTRVYNEQFF
V: TRBV10-2; J: TRBJ1-1; size: .; D: .; DNA: TGCGCCAGCAGTGAGTCGGGCGGGAGTTTCGAAGCTTTCTTT; CDR3: CASSESGGSFEAFF
V: TRBV7-6; J: TRBJ2-7; size: .; D: .; DNA: TGTGCCAGCAGCTTAGGGACATGGACCTACGAGCAGTACTTC; CDR3: CASSLGTWTYEQYF
V: TRBV18; J: TRBJ1-2; size: .; D: TRBD1; DNA: TGTGCCAGCTCACCCTCTCGGACAGGGGGAGCCTATGGCTACACCTTC; CDR3: CASSPSRTGGAYGYTF
V: TRBV19; J: TRBJ1-2; size: .; D: TRBD1; DNA: TGTGCCAGTAGCTTGCAAGGACAGGGTGCTAACTATGGCTACACCTTC; CDR3: CASSLQGQGANYGYTF
V: TRBV30; J: TRBJ2-3; size: .; D: .; DNA: TGTGCCTGGACCCAAGGGGCGGGAAGGGGATATACGCAGTATTTT; CDR3: CAWTQGAGRGYTQYF
V: TRBV5-1; J: TRBJ2-3; size: few; D: .; DNA: TGCGCCAGCAGCTTGGCCCCGGTAACTAGCACAGATACGCAGTATTTT; CDR3: CASSLAPVTSTDTQYF
V: TRBV5-1; J: TRBJ2-1; size: .; D: TRBD2; DNA: TGCGCCAGCAGGCGAAGACTAGCGGGAGGGTACAATGAGCAGTTCTTC; CDR3: CASRRRLAGGYNEQFF
V: TRBV19; J: TRBJ2-1; size: .; D: TRBD2; DNA: TGTGCCAGTAACTATCGCGGGGGGCTGGATGAGCAGTTCTTC; CDR3: CASNYRGGLDEQFF
V: TRBV7-2; J: TRBJ2-3; size: .; D: TRBD2; DNA: TGTGCCAGCAGCCTTAGACTAGCGGGAGTGTCAGATACGCAGTATTTT; CDR3: CASSLRLAGVSDTQYF
V: TRBV10-3; J: TRBJ1-1; size: .; D: .; DNA: TGTGCCACCTCTTTGGTCAACACTGAAGCTTTCTTT; CDR3: CATSLVNTEAFF
V: TRBV7-2; J: TRBJ2-5; size: .; D: .; DNA: TGTGCCAGCAGCGCTACCCGGGACACCCAAGAGACCCAGTACTTC; CDR3: CASSATRDTQETQYF
V: TRBV7-9; J: TRBJ2-7; size: .; D: .; DNA: TGTGCCAGCAGCTTAGCGAGGGGGTTGAAACACGAGCAGTACTTC; CDR3: CASSLARGLKHEQYF
V: TRBV13; J: TRBJ1-6; size: .; D: TRBD1; DNA: TGTGCCAGCAGCCCTAGGGACAGCAATTCACCCCTCCACTTT; CDR3: CASSPRDSNSPLHF
V: TRBV7-8; J: TRBJ1-1; size: .; D: TRBD1; DNA: TGTGCCAGCAGCTTCGTTGGACAGGGTCCCTTGGAAGCTTTCTTT; CDR3: CASSFVGQGPLEAFF
V: TRBV7-9; J: TRBJ1-2; size: .; D: TRBD1; DNA: TGTGCCAGCAGATCCTCCGGGACAGGGGGGCGGTATGGCTACACCTTC; CDR3: CASRSSGTGGRYGYTF
V: TRBV2; J: TRBJ1-5; size: .; D: .; DNA: TGTGCCAGCAATGATTTGAGGGGACGGCAGCCCCAGCATTTT; CDR3: CASNDLRGRQPQHF
V: TRBV11-1; J: TRBJ1-1; size: .; D: .; DNA: TGTGCCAGCAGCTTAGCAGGCTACAACACTGAAGCTTTCTTT; CDR3: CASSLAGYNTEAFF
V: TRBV7-9; J: TRBJ2-7; size: .; D: TRBD1; DNA: TGTGCCAGCAGCTGGGACAGGGAAAAACACTCCTACGAGCAGTACTTC; CDR3: CASSWDREKHSYEQYF
V: TRBV14; J: TRBJ2-5; size: once; D: TRBD1; DNA: TGTGCCAGCAGCCAAGAACACAGGGGGCGCCGGGAGACCCAGTACTTC; CDR3: CASSQEHRGRRETQYF
V: TRBV14; J: TRBJ1-1; size: .; D: .; DNA: TGTGCCAGCAGCCAAGATGGGACATACTACACTGAAGCTTTCTTT; CDR3: CASSQDGTYYTEAFF
V: TRBV30; J: TRBJ2-3; size: .; D: TRBD2; DNA: TGTGCCTGGAGTGTAGCGGGGCTTACAGATACGCAGTATTTT; CDR3: CAWSVAGLTDTQYF
V: TRBV30; J: TRBJ1-6; size: .; D: .; DNA: TGTGCCTGGAGTGTTCAAAGTTGGAGAGTGCTCTCCTATAATTCACCCCTCCACTTT; CDR3: CAWSVQSWRVLSYNSPLHF
V: TRBV19; J: TRBJ1-5; size: .; D: .; DNA: TGTGCCAGTAGCGCCCGGGGCGGCCCCCAGCATTTT; CDR3: CASSARGGPQHF
V: TRBV30; J: TRBJ2-7; size: .; D: TRBD2; DNA: TGTGCCTGGAGTGTTATTAGAGGGGAGGGCGAGCAGTACTTC; CDR3: CAWSVIRGEGEQYF
V: TRBV7-9; J: TRBJ2-7; size: .; D: .; DNA: TGTGCCAGCACCCCCGCAGGGTCTATTTACGAGCAGTACTTC; CDR3: CASTPAGSIYEQYF
V: TRBV29-1; J: TRBJ1-5; size: .; D: .; DNA: TGCAGCGTTGAAGGGAGGGGAAGACAGCCCCAGCATTTT; CDR3: CSVEGRGRQPQHF